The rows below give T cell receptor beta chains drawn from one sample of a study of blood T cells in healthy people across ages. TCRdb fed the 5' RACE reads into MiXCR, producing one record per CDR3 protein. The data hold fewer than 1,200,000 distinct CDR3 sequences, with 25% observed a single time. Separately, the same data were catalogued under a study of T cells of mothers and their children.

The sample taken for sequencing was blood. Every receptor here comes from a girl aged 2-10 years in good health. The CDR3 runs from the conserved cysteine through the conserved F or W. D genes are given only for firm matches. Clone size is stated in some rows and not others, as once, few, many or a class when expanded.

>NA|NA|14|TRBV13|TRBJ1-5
TGTGCCAGCAGCTCCTCCGGAAGGTACGGGCCCCAGCATTTT
CASSSSGRYGPQHF
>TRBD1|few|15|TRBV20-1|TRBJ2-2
TGCAGTGCTTCCACCGGGACAGGGGGTCCGGGGGAGCTGTTTTTT
CSASTGTGGPGELFF
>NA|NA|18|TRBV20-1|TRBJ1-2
TGCAGTGCTAGCTTTCTCGACGGGGACACCCATCAGGGCTATGGCTACACCTTC
CSASFLDGDTHQGYGYTF
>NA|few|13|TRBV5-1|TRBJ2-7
TGTGCCAGCAGCTACAAGGAATCCTACGAGCAGTACTTC
CASSYKESYEQYF
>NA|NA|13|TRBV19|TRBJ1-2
TGTGCCAGCAGACGATCAGCGGACTATGGCTACACCTTC
CASRRSADYGYTF
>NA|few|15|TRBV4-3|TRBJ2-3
TGCGCCAGCAGCCAAACGGGACAAAGCACAGATACGCAGTATTTT
CASSQTGQSTDTQYF
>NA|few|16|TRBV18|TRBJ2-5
TGTGCCAGCTCACCCAAAGGGAAGGAGGCCCAAGAGACCCAGTACTTC
CASSPKGKEAQETQYF
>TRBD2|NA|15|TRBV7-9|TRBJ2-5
TGTGCCAGCAGCTTAGAGCCTAGCGGTGAAGAGACCCAGTACTTC
CASSLEPSGEETQYF
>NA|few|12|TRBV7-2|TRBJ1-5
TGTGCCAGCACCTTAGGGCCACAACCCCAGCATTTT
CASTLGPQPQHF
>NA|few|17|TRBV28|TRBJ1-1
TGTGCCAGCAGTCTTCAGGGAAAAAAAGGGATGAACACTGAAGCTTTCTTT
CASSLQGKKGMNTEAFF
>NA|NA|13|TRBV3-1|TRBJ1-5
TGTGCCAGCAGCCAGAAGGGGAATCAGCCCCAGCATTTT
CASSQKGNQPQHF
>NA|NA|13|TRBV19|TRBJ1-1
TGTGCCAGTAGTTTCTCTGACGGTACTGAAGCTTTCTTT
CASSFSDGTEAFF
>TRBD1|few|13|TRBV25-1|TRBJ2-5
TGTGCCAGCCGACAGGGGCCCCAAGAGACCCAGTACTTC
CASRQGPQETQYF
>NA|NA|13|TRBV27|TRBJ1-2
TGTGCCAGCAGTTTTAGGGGTTTGAATGGCTACACCTTC
CASSFRGLNGYTF
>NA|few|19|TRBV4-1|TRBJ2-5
TGCGCCAGCAGCCTATTCCCCATCCCGGGACACTTTTTTAAAGAGACCCAGTACTTC
CASSLFPIPGHFFKETQYF
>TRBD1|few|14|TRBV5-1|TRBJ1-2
TGCGCCAGCAGCTACCAGACAGGGAACGTGGGCTACACCTTC
CASSYQTGNVGYTF
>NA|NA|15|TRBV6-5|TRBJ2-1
TGTGGCAGCAGTTACGGGCAGGGTGGCCACAATGAGCAGTTCTTC
CGSSYGQGGHNEQFF
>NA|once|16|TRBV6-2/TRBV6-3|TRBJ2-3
TGTGCCAGCAGCCCACCTCTACTTCTTATCACAGATACGCAGTATTTT
CASSPPLLLITDTQYF
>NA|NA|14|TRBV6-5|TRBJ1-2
TGTGCCAGCAAAAACGGACAGATTAACTATGGCTACACCTTC
CASKNGQINYGYTF
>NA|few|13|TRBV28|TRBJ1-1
TGTGCCAGCAAAACAGGAGTGTACACTGAAGCTTTCTTT
CASKTGVYTEAFF
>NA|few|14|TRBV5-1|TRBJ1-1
TGCGCCAGCAGCTTGGCCAGGTGGGACACTGAAGCTTTCTTT
CASSLARWDTEAFF
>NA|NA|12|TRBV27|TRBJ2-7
TGTGCCAGCGGGCCCCTCAAGCTAGGGCAGTACTTC
CASGPLKLGQYF
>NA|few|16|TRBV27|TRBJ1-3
TGTGCCAGCAGCCAACAGGATCCCCCCTCTGGAAACACCATATATTTT
CASSQQDPPSGNTIYF
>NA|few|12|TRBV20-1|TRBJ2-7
TGCAGTGCGTCGACGGTATCCGGCGAGCAGTACTTC
CSASTVSGEQYF
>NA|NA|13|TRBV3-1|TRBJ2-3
TGTGCCAGCAGCCAAGGTCCTGGGAGCGCGCAGTATTTT
CASSQGPGSAQYF
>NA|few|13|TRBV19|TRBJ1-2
TGTGCCAGTAGTATACAGGGTGCCTATGGCTACACCTTC
CASSIQGAYGYTF
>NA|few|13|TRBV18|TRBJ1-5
TGTGCCAGCTCGCCCCTTTTGGATAAGCCCCAGCATTTT
CASSPLLDKPQHF
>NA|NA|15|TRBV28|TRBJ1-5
TGTGCCAGCAGTCCCATCAAATGGGTTGCGGATACGCAGCATTTT
CASSPIKWVADTQHF
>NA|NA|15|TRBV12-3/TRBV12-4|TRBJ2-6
TGTGCCAGCAGTTTATCGCTAGGAGGGGCCAACGTCCTGACTTTC
CASSLSLGGANVLTF
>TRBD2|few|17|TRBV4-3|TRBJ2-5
TGCGCCAGCAGCCAAGTAATTCTAGCGGGGTTCCAAGAGACCCAGTACTTC
CASSQVILAGFQETQYF
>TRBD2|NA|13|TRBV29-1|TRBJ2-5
TGCAGCGTTCCCCCGGGACTAGAAGAGACCCAGTACTTC
CSVPPGLEETQYF
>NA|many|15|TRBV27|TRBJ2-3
TGTGCCAGCAGTTTTGCACCTCCTGGCACAGATACGCAGTATTTT
CASSFAPPGTDTQYF
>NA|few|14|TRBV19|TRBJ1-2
TGTGCCAGTACCCTAGAAGGGGCTAACTATGGCTACACCTTC
CASTLEGANYGYTF
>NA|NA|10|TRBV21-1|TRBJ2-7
TGTGCCAGGAGAGTCTACGAGCAGTACTTC
CARRVYEQYF
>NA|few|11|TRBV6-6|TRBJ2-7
TGTGCCAGCACTCATACCTACGAGCAGTACTTC
CASTHTYEQYF
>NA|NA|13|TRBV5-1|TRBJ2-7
TGCGCCAGCAGCTTTGACGCCCTCTACGAGCAGTACTTC
CASSFDALYEQYF
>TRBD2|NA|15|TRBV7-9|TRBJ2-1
TGTGCCAGCAGCTTACTACTAGCGCCTTACAATGAGCAGTTCTTC
CASSLLLAPYNEQFF
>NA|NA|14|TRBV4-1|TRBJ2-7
TGCGCCAGCAGCAGGGACGGCAGACGCTACGAGCAGTACTTC
CASSRDGRRYEQYF
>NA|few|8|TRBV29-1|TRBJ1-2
TGCAGCGTCGGGGACTACACCTTC
CSVGDYTF
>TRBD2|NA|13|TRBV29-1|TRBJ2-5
TGCAGCGTTGGACTAGCGGGAGAGGAGACCCAGTACTTC
CSVGLAGEETQYF